This T cell receptor (beta chain) was sequenced for a study of T cell responses to AZD1222 COVID-19 vaccine. Study outcomes and limitations: Repertoires were collected only later (after the peak T cell response had occurred). Reportedly, close to half of spike-specific TCRs are directed against unmutated variant regions. Baseline serostatus was positive in only a handful of AZD1222 recipients.

Method: immunoSEQ multiplex PCR; TCRdb's copy keeps in-frame clones and lacks some. The sample shows around 130,000 clones, 80% to 95% of them seen only once. To note about this clone: The target antigen is unknown.

Second-dose timings of about 4 or about 12 weeks were pooled. V was trimmed by 1 base and J by 5 bases, leaving 8 bases between them. CDR1 is SGHVS, CDR2 FNYEAQ, per germline. The CDR3 contains 13 residues. The starting material was peripheral blood, obtained 28 days after the second AZD1222 dose. V gene TRBV7-6 combines with J gene TRBJ2-5; unclear D gene. This sequence was found in an adult who received the AZD1222 COVID-19 vaccine. The CDR3 spells CASSLGPKETQYF. In DNA form, the CDR3 reads TGTGCCAGCAGCTTAGGGCCCAAGGAGACCCAGTACTTC.